This record covers a single TCR beta chain. Its antigen remains unknown. The CDR3 runs to 16 residues. V lost 0 bases, J lost 3 bases, and 8 bases stayed unmatched. Germline loops: CDR1 DFQATT, CDR2 SNEGSKA (reference sequence). The sample comes from a study of regulatory T cells in long-lasting Graves disease. Study findings and constraints: Clonotypes that were public and shared totalled a few thousand in persistent patients versus 750 to 1,000 in new patients. When disease was persistent, TRBV28, TRBJ1-2 and TRBJ2-5 were the favored segments.

The time point denotes: persistent/refractory GD, antithyroid drugs over 5 years with positive TRAb. Scientists built the TCR library using RNA that was extracted from PBMCs. Patients with Graves' disease were diagnosed by American Thyroid Association guidelines. Through Arm-PCR of CDR3 regions and iRepertoire HTBI primers, TCR beta libraries were built. MiXCR was run by TCRdb on the multiplex PCR reads, yielding one entry per CDR3 protein. In the table there are approximately 360,000 distinct CDR3 sequences, roughly 25% of which are singletons. This TCR came from a woman between 40 and 50 years old with Graves disease. The sample here was peripheral blood mononuclear cells (PBMCs), taken when the disease was refractory, from a patient treated with antithyroid drugs. The V and J genes are TRBV20-1 and TRBJ2-7; TRBD2 agrees at 10 bases. This chain's CDR3 is CSARDRGVAGGYEQYF. The CDR3 DNA is TGCAGTGCTAGAGATCGAGGGGTAGCGGGAGGCTACGAGCAGTACTTC.